This T cell receptor (beta chain) was obtained from a study of post-analysis software for immune sequencing data. Regarding this clonotype: Its antigen is still unknown.

Study findings and constraints: Batch-mates among the samples co-clustered strongly by F measure. Normalized Chao1 diversity in multiple sclerosis patients fell significantly below that of controls. The study found TRBV5-6, TRBV5-1 and TRBV20-1 among five or six TRBV segments more frequent in patients than controls.

Built from TCR beta cDNA, the libraries had unique molecular identifiers in them. Around 460,000 cDNA molecules came from around 1 to 9.1 million T cells. TCRdb re-derived calls from the PCR reads in MiXCR, one entry per CDR3 protein. The sample has 750,000 to 950,000 distinct CDR3 sequences, around 42% seen once. V was clipped by 2 bases and J by 1 base; unmatched bases: 4. This CDR3 is 16 amino acids long. The chain links TRBV12-3 or TRBV12-4 to TRBJ2-7; TRBD2 aligns across 11 bases. Material for sequencing was blood. The source of this sequence is a girl aged 10 to 17 with multiple sclerosis. CDR3 sequence reads: CASSLSSGRRSYEQYF. In nucleotides, the CDR3 is TGTGCCAGCAGTTTATCTAGCGGGAGGAGGTCCTACGAGCAGTACTTC.